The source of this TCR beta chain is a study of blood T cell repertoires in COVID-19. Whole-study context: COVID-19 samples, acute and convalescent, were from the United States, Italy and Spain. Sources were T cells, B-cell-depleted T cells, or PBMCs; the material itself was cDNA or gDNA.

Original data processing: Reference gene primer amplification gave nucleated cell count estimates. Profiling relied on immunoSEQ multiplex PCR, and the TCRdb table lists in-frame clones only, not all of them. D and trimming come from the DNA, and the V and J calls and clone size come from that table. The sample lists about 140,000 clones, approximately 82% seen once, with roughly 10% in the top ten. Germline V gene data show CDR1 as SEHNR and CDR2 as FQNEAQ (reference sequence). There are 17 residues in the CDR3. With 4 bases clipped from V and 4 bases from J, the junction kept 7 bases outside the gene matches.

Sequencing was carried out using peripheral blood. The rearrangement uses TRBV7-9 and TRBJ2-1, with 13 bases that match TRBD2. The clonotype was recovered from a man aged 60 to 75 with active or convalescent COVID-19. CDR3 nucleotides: TGTGCCAGCAGCTCAGGACTAGCGGGAGCTAGTTACAATGAGCAGTTCTTC. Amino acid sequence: CASSSGLAGASYNEQFF.